This TCR beta chain was obtained from a study of shared clonotypes between healthy human individuals. Measured with immunoSEQ multiplex PCR; TCRdb has only the in-frame clones, and not every one. Among approximately 2,300,000 clones listed, around 92% were seen once. Germline CDR1 reads GTSNPN; CDR2 reads SVGIG (reference sequence). This CDR3 region has 13 residues. Trimming removed 4 bases from V and 7 bases from J, with 11 bases in between. Sequencing was performed on naive CD4+ T cells from PBMCs. As to subset: CD45RA+ positively selected. This sequence joins TRBV30 and TRBJ1-6; D ambiguous. This receptor was taken from a man between 18 and 29 years old in good health. Some clones in this sample may be carry-over from other donors' samples. The CDR3 is CAWNEEVNSPLHF. The CDR3 DNA follows: TGTGCCTGGAACGAGGAGGTAAATTCACCCCTCCACTTT.